This T cell receptor beta chain originates from a study of OX40 agonist ivuxolimab in advanced cancers. About the research overall: Patients assigned to dose escalation were diagnosed with hepatocellular carcinoma, melanoma, renal cell or head and neck cancer. One hepatocellular carcinoma and a couple of cutaneous melanoma patients partially responded. Of the participants, under 50% had some prior anti-PD-1, anti-PD-L1 or anti-CTLA-4 therapy, which was allowed.

V lost 4 bases to trimming and J lost 5 bases, with 16 bases between them. This CDR3 is built from 15 residues. In germline, CDR1 is SGHDT, CDR2 YYEEEE. The method was immunoSEQ multiplex PCR; TCRdb's version includes in-frame clones alone and lacks a portion of them. The sample includes 55,000 to 90,000 clones, more than 80% of them seen just once. The receptor was derived from an adult with an advanced solid tumor such as melanoma, head and neck, liver or kidney cancer. J is TRBJ2-1 and V is TRBV5-6, with D perhaps matching TRBD2 (5 bases). This specimen consisted of CD4+ or CD8+ T cells sorted from blood, obtained in a trial of the OX40 agonist ivuxolimab. DNA for the CDR3: TGTGCCAGCAGCCCGGACCCCTTGGGAGACAATGAGCAGTTCTTC. Translated: CASSPDPLGDNEQFF. The entire variable domain, with the rest obtained from reference TRBV5-6 and TRBJ2-1, is as follows: DAGVTQSPTHLIKTRGQQVTLRCSPKSGHDTVSWYQQALGQGPQFIFQYYEEEERQRGNFPDRFSGHQFPNYSSELNVNALLLGDSALYLCASSPDPLGDNEQFFGPGTRLTVL.